The rows below give T cell receptor beta chains drawn from one sample of a study of cytomegalovirus exposure and HLA in healthy donors. The protocol was immunoSEQ multiplex PCR, while the TCRdb copy is restricted to in-frame clones and leaves out a portion. The profile shows 100,000 to 130,000 clones, more than 70% of them singletons. The sequenced sample was PBMCs. Receptors originate from a man aged 18 to 29 in good health and CMV-seronegative. Each CDR3 is given with its conserved first and last residue. A D gene is named only where the DNA matches it firmly. Clone size appears in some rows only: once, few, many, or a class for an expanded clone.

clone_size,d_call,j_call,v_call,cdr3_nt,cdr3_aa
NA,TRBD1,TRBJ1-2,TRBV27,TGTGCCAGCAGTTTAGCGTTTGGGGACAGGTCCTATGGCTACACCTTC,CASSLAFGDRSYGYTF
NA,TRBD2,TRBJ2-3,TRBV5-4,TGTGCCAGCAGCATCGGGACTAGCGATAGCACAGATACGCAGTATTTT,CASSIGTSDSTDTQYF
once,TRBD2,TRBJ2-1,TRBV11-2,TGTGCCAGCAGCCTTACTAGCGGGGAGAACAATGAGCAGTTCTTC,CASSLTSGENNEQFF
few,NA,TRBJ1-5,TRBV10-3,TGTGCCATCAGTGAGGTCTCTGAGCCCCAGCATTTT,CAISEVSEPQHF
NA,NA,TRBJ2-7,TRBV28,TGTGCCAGCAGTCCTCCGGGCTCCTACGAGCAGTACTTC,CASSPPGSYEQYF
NA,TRBD1,TRBJ1-6,TRBV2,TGTGCCAGCAGTGCACAGGGGGCCGAATATAATTCACCCCTCCACTTT,CASSAQGAEYNSPLHF
NA,NA,TRBJ2-7,TRBV29-1,TGCAGCGAACTCCCAGGGGTCACGGGTTCCGAGCAGTACTTC,CSELPGVTGSEQYF
NA,NA,TRBJ1-6,TRBV7-9,TGTGCCAGCAGCTCAACCCGCGGGGATAATTCACCCCTCCACTTT,CASSSTRGDNSPLHF
NA,NA,TRBJ2-1,TRBV6-1,TGTGCCAGCAGTGAAGCCTCAGAGGGCAATGAGCAGTTCTTC,CASSEASEGNEQFF
NA,NA,TRBJ2-7,TRBV19,TGTGCCAGTAGTATGGGGCAGGGCGGCACCTACGAGCAGTACTTC,CASSMGQGGTYEQYF
NA,TRBD2,TRBJ2-1,TRBV10-3,TGTGCCATCAGTGAGTCCCGGTTGGCGGGGGACGAGCAGTTCTTC,CAISESRLAGDEQFF
NA,TRBD1,TRBJ2-5,TRBV15,TGTGCCACCAGCAGAGGCGGACAGGCGCAAGAGACCCAGTACTTC,CATSRGGQAQETQYF
NA,TRBD1,TRBJ2-7,TRBV5-1,TGCGCCAGCAGCTCGGGACAGGGCTACGAGCAGTACTTC,CASSSGQGYEQYF
few,NA,TRBJ2-3,TRBV5-1,TGCGCCAGCAGCCCCGCTGGGGGGGCCCTCACAGATACGCAGTATTTT,CASSPAGGALTDTQYF
NA,NA,TRBJ2-7,TRBV4-1,TGCGCCAGCAGCCAAGATGCCCAGGGTACATACGAGCAGTACTTC,CASSQDAQGTYEQYF
NA,NA,TRBJ2-3,TRBV20-1,TGCAGTCTAGGGCGGGTGAATACGCAGTATTTT,CSLGRVNTQYF
once,NA,TRBJ2-7,TRBV6-6,TGTGCCAGCAGTTACGCGGCAGGGTGGGACTTC,CASSYAAGWDF
NA,NA,TRBJ2-7,TRBV6-5,TGTGCCAGCAGTTACTCTCCGGACAGACATTCCTACGAGCAGTACTTC,CASSYSPDRHSYEQYF
NA,TRBD1,TRBJ1-5,TRBV7-8,TGTGCCAGCAGGTCCGGGACAGGGGCTTTGAGCAATCAGCCCCAGCATTTT,CASRSGTGALSNQPQHF
NA,NA,TRBJ2-7,TRBV5-4,TGTGCCAGCAGCTTGGGCGGGGGCCTCTCCTACGAGCAGTACTTC,CASSLGGGLSYEQYF
NA,TRBD1,TRBJ1-2,TRBV19,TGTGCCAGTACCCTCGGACAGGGGCCCAACTATGGCTACACCTTC,CASTLGQGPNYGYTF
NA,TRBD1,TRBJ2-1,TRBV4-2,TGTGCCAGCAGCCATGCGGGACAGGGGGAAAGTGAGCAGTTCTTC,CASSHAGQGESEQFF
NA,TRBD2,TRBJ2-3,TRBV5-4,TGTGCCAGCAGCTTGGAAGAGCGGGGGATCACAGATACGCAGTATTTT,CASSLEERGITDTQYF
few,TRBD1,TRBJ2-4,TRBV6-6,TGTGCCACCGGACAGGGGGCGGATGGCAAAAACATTCAGTACTTC,CATGQGADGKNIQYF
once,NA,TRBJ2-7,TRBV10-3,TGTGCCATCAGTGTGGCAGGGGATCGATCCTACGAGCAGTACTTC,CAISVAGDRSYEQYF
NA,TRBD1,TRBJ1-6,TRBV2,TGTGCCAGCAGTTGGGACAGGGAAACTTCACCCCTCCACTTT,CASSWDRETSPLHF
NA,TRBD1,TRBJ2-7,TRBV28,TGTGCCAGCAGTTTAGGGACAGGAGGAGGCTACGAGCAGTACTTC,CASSLGTGGGYEQYF
NA,NA,TRBJ2-6,TRBV4-2,TGTGCCAGCAGCCAAGGTTCAGGGGGGACGAGCTCTGGGGCCAACGTCCTGACTTTC,CASSQGSGGTSSGANVLTF
few,NA,TRBJ2-7,TRBV5-1,TGCGCCAGCAGCTTGGTAACAGGTTTACTCTACGAGCAGTACTTC,CASSLVTGLLYEQYF
NA,NA,TRBJ1-1,TRBV29-1,TGCAGCGTTGTTGGACACCGGGCGACTGAAGCTTTCTTT,CSVVGHRATEAFF
NA,TRBD1,TRBJ1-3,TRBV7-7,TGTGCCAGCAGCTTAGTCGTCGACAGGGAATACACCATATATTTT,CASSLVVDREYTIYF
NA,TRBD1,TRBJ1-1,TRBV19,TGTGCCAGTAGTATAGGGCCCCCTCAGGGGGCCGCTGAAGCTTTCTTT,CASSIGPPQGAAEAFF
NA,TRBD2,TRBJ2-5,TRBV4-2,TGTGCCAGCAGCCCCGGGACTAGCGGGGGGTTCCAAGAGACCCAGTACTTC,CASSPGTSGGFQETQYF
NA,TRBD1,TRBJ2-7,TRBV6-5,TGTGCCAGCAGTTACGGGGAGGACAGGGGGCGACGGGAGCAGTACTTC,CASSYGEDRGRREQYF
NA,TRBD1,TRBJ1-2,TRBV19,TGTGCCAGTAGTATGGACAGGACTAACTATGGCTACACCTTC,CASSMDRTNYGYTF
NA,NA,TRBJ2-6,TRBV2,TGTGCCAGCAGTCCTTGGCTCCCCTCTGGGGCCAACGTCCTGACTTTC,CASSPWLPSGANVLTF
NA,TRBD1,TRBJ1-4,TRBV29-1,TGCAGCGCACGACAGGGGAATTGGGCAGCTAATGAAAAACTGTTTTTT,CSARQGNWAANEKLFF
NA,NA,TRBJ1-2,TRBV9,TGTGCCAGCAGCGGGGGGGACTCCTACAGAGGCTACACCTTC,CASSGGDSYRGYTF
NA,NA,TRBJ1-6,TRBV15,TGTGCCACCAGCAGAGATTCACAGAATTCACCCCTCCACTTT,CATSRDSQNSPLHF
NA,NA,TRBJ2-7,TRBV27,TGTGCCAGCAGTACTAGGGTAGGAGCTACCTACGAGCAGTACTTC,CASSTRVGATYEQYF
few,NA,TRBJ1-1,TRBV4-3,TGCGCCAGCAGCCAATATTTAGAGAACACTGAAGCTTTCTTT,CASSQYLENTEAFF
once,NA,TRBJ1-1,TRBV10-1,TGCGCCAGCCCGGGACACTCCAAAAGCACTGAAGCTTTCTTT,CASPGHSKSTEAFF
few,NA,TRBJ1-5,TRBV12-5,TGTGCTAGTGGTTATACCTATAGCAATCAGCCCCAGCATTTT,CASGYTYSNQPQHF
NA,NA,TRBJ2-2,TRBV29-1,TGCAGCGTTGTTGGGCAGGTCGTGGGCGGGGAGCTGTTTTTT,CSVVGQVVGGELFF
NA,NA,TRBJ1-2,TRBV19,TGTGCCAGTAGTATGGTGTTTCTCCCTTCGGACTCCTATGGCTACACCTTC,CASSMVFLPSDSYGYTF
NA,NA,TRBJ2-3,TRBV7-2,TGTGCCAGCAGCAATATCCGCACAGATACGCAGTATTTT,CASSNIRTDTQYF
NA,TRBD1,TRBJ1-2,TRBV6-5,TGTGCCAGCAGACCTTCCCGGGGACAGGCGGAAGGCTACCCCTTC,CASRPSRGQAEGYPF
NA,TRBD2,TRBJ2-3,TRBV28,TGTGCCAGCAGTTCCCCGGGACTAGCGGGGGACACAGATACGCAGTATTTT,CASSSPGLAGDTDTQYF
NA,NA,TRBJ1-6,TRBV28,TGTGCCAGCAGTTATCGGGGGACTAATTCACCCCTCCACTTT,CASSYRGTNSPLHF
NA,TRBD1,TRBJ2-5,TRBV5-1,TGCGCCAGCAGCTTGACGGGACAGGGGGGACAGACCCAGTACTTC,CASSLTGQGGQTQYF
few,TRBD1,TRBJ1-4,TRBV23-1,TGCGCCAGCAGTCAGTGGATGGAGAGGGGGCCAACCTTAAGATGCCAGAATGAAAAACTGTTTTTT,CASSQWMERGPTLRCQNEKLFF
NA,NA,TRBJ2-6,TRBV7-6,TGTGCCAGCAGGGCTAACAGGGCCCAAGGGGGGGCCAACGTCCTGACTTTC,CASRANRAQGGANVLTF
few,NA,TRBJ1-1,TRBV27,TGTGCCAGCAGTTTAGTTCAGGGCCCGAACACTGAAGCTTTCTTT,CASSLVQGPNTEAFF
NA,NA,TRBJ1-6,TRBV5-5,TGTGCCAGCAGCTACGGGTCCCACGGAGCTAGCAATTCACCCCTCCACTTT,CASSYGSHGASNSPLHF
NA,NA,TRBJ1-4,TRBV28,TGTGCCAGCAGTTCCTACGCCCTAAATGAAAAACTGTTTTTT,CASSSYALNEKLFF
few,TRBD2,TRBJ2-1,TRBV6-5,TGTGCCAGCAGTCCGGGACTAGCTTACAATGAGCAGTTCTTC,CASSPGLAYNEQFF
NA,TRBD1,TRBJ2-7,TRBV5-8,TGTGCCAGCAGCTTTTTTTTAGGACCGGGACAGGGGAAAGACTACGAGCAGTACTTC,CASSFFLGPGQGKDYEQYF
NA,NA,TRBJ2-3,TRBV7-6,TGTGCCAGCAGCTTAGATTGGCAGGGCGGAACAGATACGCAGTATTTT,CASSLDWQGGTDTQYF